The T cell receptor beta chain described here comes from a study of blood T cell repertoires in COVID-19. Per the authors' pipeline: Amplified reference gene primers provided the basis for estimating nucleated cell counts. The table came from immunoSEQ multiplex PCR; TCRdb's copy has only in-frame clones and leaves some out. The DNA was the basis for D and trimming; V, J and clone size are from that table. Of under 400,000 clones listed, 80% to 90% were seen once; the top ten hold roughly 4%. CDR1 and CDR2 (germline): SNHLY, FYNNEI. Between the trimmed V and J ends, which lost 8 bases and 0 bases, there was a span of 14 bases. The CDR3 is made up of 15 amino acids.

This rearrangement joins TRBV2 to TRBJ1-5; the D gene is possibly TRBD1 (6 bases). The receptor was derived from a woman in her thirties or forties with acute COVID-19. Sequenced material: PBMCs or T cells enriched from blood (not recorded which). The CDR3 nucleotides are TGTGCCAGCCAACAGGGCCTATATAGCAATCAGCCCCAGCATTTT. This codes for CASQQGLYSNQPQHF. The complete variable domain, with remaining parts taken from reference TRBV2 and TRBJ1-5, reads EPEVTQTPSHQVTQMGQEVILRCVPISNHLYFYWYRQILGQKVEFLVSFYNNEISEKSEIFDDQFSVERPDGSNFTLKIRSTKLEDSAMYFCASQQGLYSNQPQHFGDGTRLSIL.